This T cell receptor beta chain was captured in a study of beta chain features in type 1 diabetes. Study conclusions and caveats: Whether TCRB rearrangement is influenced by HLA type went unresolved here. Shorter TCRB CDR3s, moderately but significantly so, were found in Type 1 diabetes patients in all four CD4+ subsets. Type 1 diabetes patients had VDJ junctions that carried fewer insertions and more deletions.

Expressed TCRB transcripts were sequenced because the entire RNA isolate underwent reverse transcription. TCRdb's copy holds only in-frame clones and misses some; the assay was immunoSEQ multiplex PCR. Of hundreds of thousands of clones listed, over 12% are singletons. Trimming cost V 5 bases and J 9 bases, with 20 bases left between them. The CDR3 sequence is 14 residues long. The germline V gene has CDR1 LNHNV and CDR2 YYDKDF (reference sequence). On this clone itself: Antigen: not known.

J is TRBJ2-7 and V is TRBV15; D might be TRBD1 (7 bases). The sequence was obtained from a man between 18 and 29 years old with type 1 diabetes. Sequences were obtained from naive CD4+ T cells from blood. Written as DNA, the CDR3 is TGTGCCACCAGCCTCTGGCGGGGACAGCTCGGGCAGTACTTC. Protein: CATSLWRGQLGQYF.